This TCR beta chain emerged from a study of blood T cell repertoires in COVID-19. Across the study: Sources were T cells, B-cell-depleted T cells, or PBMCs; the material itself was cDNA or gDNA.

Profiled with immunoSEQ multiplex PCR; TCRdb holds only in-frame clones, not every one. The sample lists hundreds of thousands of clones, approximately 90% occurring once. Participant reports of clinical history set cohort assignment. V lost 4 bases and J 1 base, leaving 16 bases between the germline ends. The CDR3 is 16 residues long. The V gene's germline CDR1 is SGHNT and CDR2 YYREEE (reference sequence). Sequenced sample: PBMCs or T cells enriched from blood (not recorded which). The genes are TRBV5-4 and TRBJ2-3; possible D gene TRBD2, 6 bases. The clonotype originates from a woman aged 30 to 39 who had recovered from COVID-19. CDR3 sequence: CASSPGRREGTDTQYF. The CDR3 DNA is TGTGCCAGCAGCCCGGGCAGGAGGGAGGGCACAGATACGCAGTATTTT.